This entry lists 5 T cell receptor beta chains sequenced from one sample in a study of identical twins. TCRdb re-called the 5' RACE reads with MiXCR, one entry per CDR3 protein. This sample has around 1.7 million distinct CDR3 sequences, with about 30% found just once. The sequencing sample was made of cord blood. These receptors were collected from a newborn girl in good health.

The rearrangement links TRBV25-1 to TRBJ2-1, with D maybe TRBD1 (5 bases). The CDR3 has 13 amino acids. V was pared by 2 bases and J by 10 bases, with 12 bases between. Germline V CDR1 and CDR2: MGHDK, SYGVNS. CDR3 residues: CASSEGLWGEQFF. CDR3 nucleotide sequence: TGTGCCAGCAGTGAAGGTCTTTGGGGCGAGCAGTTCTTC.

This clonotype was detected many times. This rearrangement joins TRBV25-1 to TRBJ2-3; D not resolved. The V gene lost 3 bases and the J gene lost 2 bases, with 6 bases spanning the gap. Germline CDR1 is MGHDK and CDR2 is SYGVNS. The CDR3 loop spans 13 amino acids. The CDR3 bases are TGTGCCAGCAGTGATCGCCTCACAGATACGCAGTATTTT. Encoded protein: CASSDRLTDTQYF.

V usage is TRBV24-1 and J usage is TRBJ2-1, with TRBD1 as a possible D gene (6 bases). V dropped 5 bases and J dropped 7 bases, with 11 bases sitting between them. Germline V gene sequence: CDR1 KGHDR, CDR2 SFDVKD. The CDR3 has 13 amino acids. CDR3: CATSVQGLNEQFF. The CDR3 DNA reads TGTGCCACCAGTGTTCAGGGGTTGAATGAGCAGTTCTTC.

This clonotype was counted between two and nine times. The chain joins TRBV10-3 to TRBJ2-5; no firm D call. Germline V gene data show CDR1 as ENHRY and CDR2 as SYGVKD. Trimming pared 2 bases from V and 1 base from J, leaving 8 bases between. The CDR3 runs to 14 residues. The CDR3 DNA follows: TGTGCCATCAGTGAGCGGCAGTCCCAAGAGACCCAGTACTTC. Its protein is CAISERQSQETQYF.

This clonotype was counted between two and nine times. The chain has TRBV30 and TRBJ2-4; 10 nucleotides align to TRBD1. Germline loops: CDR1 GTSNPN, CDR2 SVGIG (reference sequence). This CDR3 is built from 13 residues. V shed 0 bases, J shed 7 bases, and the junction held 0 bases outside the gene matches. The CDR3 spells CAWSVGQGNIQYF. CDR3 bases: TGTGCCTGGAGTGTGGGACAGGGGAACATTCAGTACTTC.